Given below is one TCR beta chain in context. Its antigen is currently unknown. This likely stems from a read error, as it lies one base from a far larger clone. These data originate in a study of shared clonotypes between healthy human individuals. Deep-level assay runs were performed. Per the original methods: There were no quality scores in the junction-only immunoSEQ sequences, so filtering differed. Profiled with immunoSEQ multiplex PCR; TCRdb holds only in-frame clones, not every one. V, J and clone size derive from that table, while D and trimming were established from the DNA sequence. The sample holds about 500,000 clones, 77% seen once. General study findings and limits: Researchers sampled only blood; tissue repertoires likely differ.

This CDR3 contains 13 residues. Germline-derived CDR1 and CDR2 are SEHNR and FQNEAQ (reference sequence). The V and J genes are TRBV7-9 and TRBJ2-7; possibly TRBD1 or TRBD2 for D (5 bases each). This receptor was taken from a woman aged 35 to 49 in good health. Some clones in this sample may be carry-over from other donors' samples. The source material was PBMCs. The CDR3 DNA is TGTGACAGCAGCCCGGGACGGTACTACGAGCAGTACTTC. It is translated as CDSSPGRYYEQYF.